Following are 14 T cell receptor beta chains from one sample sequenced in a study of T cells in Graves' hyperthyroidism and ophthalmopathy. Amplification of TCR beta CDR3 regions was performed using RNA transcripts as template. TCR CDR3 underwent first-round RT-PCR with the HTBI primer set. TCRdb called the multiplex PCR reads again in MiXCR, with one record for every CDR3 protein. The table records under 450,000 distinct CDR3 sequences, about 14% of them present only once. The sample was blood. These receptors originate from a young man with Graves' hyperthyroidism that later progressed to Graves' ophthalmopathy.

This clonotype was observed at least ten times. The rearrangement links TRBV7-9 to TRBJ1-2; D possibly corresponds to TRBD1 (5 bases). The germline V gene has CDR1 SEHNR and CDR2 FQNEAQ (reference sequence). The length of the CDR3 is 13 residues. The V end lost 5 bases, the J end lost 2 bases, and 9 bases lay between the germline ends. CDR3 region: CASSRDSNYGYTF. CDR3 sequence (DNA): TGTGCCAGCAGCCGAGACAGCAACTATGGCTACACCTTC.

This chain connects TRBV20-1 to TRBJ2-7; TRBD2 matches 8 bases. The germline V gene encodes CDR1 DFQATT and CDR2 SNEGSKA (reference sequence). V lost 0 bases, J lost 2 bases, and 6 bases stayed unmatched. This CDR3 has 15 amino acids. The CDR3 is CSARDPGGGTYEQYF. In DNA form, the CDR3 reads TGCAGTGCTAGAGATCCTGGCGGGGGGACCTACGAGCAGTACTTC.

At least ten counts were recorded for this clonotype. This chain connects TRBV11-3 to TRBJ2-7; D might be TRBD1 or TRBD2, each matching 5 bases. The CDR3 is 11 residues long. V lost 5 bases and J lost 9, with 11 bases in between. Germline V gives CDR1 SGHNT, CDR2 YENEEA. The CDR3 here is CASSRRDAQYF. The CDR3 DNA is TGTGCCAGCAGCCGCCGGGACGCGCAGTACTTC.

This clonotype has more than one count but fewer than ten. The chain is built from TRBV28 and TRBJ2-7; 8 bases map to TRBD1. Germline CDR1 and CDR2: MDHEN and SYDVKM. The V gene end was trimmed by 0 bases and the J gene end by 9 bases; junction bases not matched to a gene: 10. The CDR3 covers 15 residues. CDR3 DNA: TGTGCCAGCAGTTTATGGGCGGGACAGGCAACAGGGCAGTACTTC. Its translation is CASSLWAGQATGQYF.

This clonotype was picked up a small number of times. The chain is built from TRBV5-1 and TRBJ2-4, with 7 positions matching TRBD2. The V gene end was trimmed by 2 bases and the J gene end by 8 bases; junction bases not matched to a gene: 1. The CDR3 loop spans 12 amino acids. Looked up from germline, CDR1 is SGHRS and CDR2 is YFSETQ. This CDR3 reads CASSFAGDIQYF. In DNA form, the CDR3 reads TGCGCCAGCAGCTTTGCGGGGGACATTCAGTACTTC.

The chain combines TRBV10-2 with TRBJ1-1; tentative D call: TRBD1 (5 bases). Trimming stripped 0 bases from V and 1 base from J, with 12 bases between. Germline CDR1 is WSHSY and CDR2 is SAAADI. The CDR3 has 16 amino acids. Here the CDR3 reads CASSESFRGGNTEAFF. The DNA of the CDR3 is TGCGCCAGCAGTGAGTCGTTTCGGGGCGGGAACACTGAAGCTTTCTTT.

As concerns this clonotype: Just one base apart from a much larger clone, this may be a read error. CDR3 region: CASRSSPGQLSYERYF. CDR3 DNA sequence: TGTGCCAGCAGATCCAGCCCGGGACAGTTATCCTACGAGCGGTACTTC. The J gene is TRBJ2-7, the V gene TRBV6-1; 7 bases match TRBD1. This CDR3 is built from 16 residues. Germline V gene sequence: CDR1 MNHNS, CDR2 SASEGT.

This clonotype has at least ten counts. J is TRBJ2-2 and V is TRBV12-5, with TRBD1 as a possible D gene (6 bases). The CDR3 loop spans 14 amino acids. Germline V gene lookup returns CDR1 LGHNT and CDR2 FRNRAP. V was shortened by 2 bases and J by 8 bases, with 12 bases between the two germline ends. The CDR3 nucleotides are TGTGCTAGTGGTTTGTTGGGGGCAGCGGGGGAGCTGTTTTTT. Translating it yields CASGLLGAAGELFF.

Note on this clonotype: Since a much larger clone is just one base distant, this may be a read error. The conserved phenylalanine or tryptophan normally closing the CDR3 is absent here, so this likely arose from a read error. The rearrangement uses TRBV2 and TRBJ2-1, with D perhaps being TRBD1 or TRBD2 (6 bases each). The CDR3 runs to 15 residues. Germline values: CDR1 SNHLY, CDR2 FYNNEI. V shed 3 bases and J shed 2 bases, with 11 bases lying between them. CDR3 amino acids: CASSENREAYNEQFL. CDR3 sequence (DNA): TGTGCCAGCAGTGAGAACAGGGAGGCCTACAATGAGCAGTTCCTC.

This clonotype was detected ten times or more. The rearrangement uses TRBV6-2 or TRBV6-3 and TRBJ2-7; 10 bases line up with TRBD2. This CDR3 region has 15 residues. Losses at the gene ends were 6 bases for V and 3 bases for J; bases not matched to a gene: 8. The germline CDR1 and CDR2 sequences are MNHEY and SVGEGT. Here the CDR3 reads CASRDPSGGHYEQYF. The DNA of the CDR3 is TGTGCCAGCAGGGATCCTAGCGGGGGCCACTACGAGCAGTACTTC.

This clonotype was counted ten times or more. The chain combines TRBV11-2 with TRBJ2-3; D gene ambiguous. The CDR3 covers 14 residues. The V gene's germline CDR1 is SGHAT and CDR2 FQNNGV. Trimming stripped 4 bases from V and 0 bases from J, with 8 bases between. The CDR3 sequence is CASSYESSTDTQYF. The CDR3 DNA reads TGTGCCAGCAGCTACGAGTCTAGCACAGATACGCAGTATTTT. The whole variable domain, filled in from reference TRBV11-2 and TRBJ2-3, reads EAGVAQSPRYKIIEKRQSVAFWCNPISGHATLYWYQQILGQGPKLLIQFQNNGVVDDSQLPKDRFSAERLKGVDSTLKIQPAKLEDSAVYLCASSYESSTDTQYFGPGTRLTVL.

This clonotype was seen repeatedly, ten times or more. The J gene is TRBJ1-1, the V gene TRBV7-9, with 7 bases lining up with TRBD1. Trimming cost V 3 bases and J 8 bases; bases outside gene matches: 3. Germline V gene data show CDR1 as SEHNR and CDR2 as FQNEAQ (reference sequence). The CDR3 is made up of 12 amino acids. The CDR3 DNA follows: TGTGCCAGCAGCTTGGGACAGTTAGAAGCTTTCTTT. It translates to CASSLGQLEAFF.

The chain combines TRBV6-1 with TRBJ2-6, with unresolved D. V lost 4 bases and J lost 0, with 7 bases in between. The germline V gene encodes CDR1 MNHNS and CDR2 SASEGT. This CDR3 comprises 15 residues. CDR3 DNA: TGTGCCAGCAGTGGCATAAGCTCTGGGGCCAACGTCCTGACTTTC. This gives the protein CASSGISSGANVLTF.

This chain uses TRBV28 with TRBJ2-2; D not resolved. The ends were cut back, 4 bases at V and 9 bases at J, with 6 bases in the middle. CDR1 and CDR2 from the germline V gene are MDHEN and SYDVKM. The CDR3 length is 11 residues. The CDR3 coding sequence is TGTGCCAGCAGTTCCGATCGGGAGCTGTTTTTT. Its translation is CASSSDRELFF.